This T cell receptor beta chain derives from a study of T-cell memory formation after mild COVID-19. Whole-study results and caveats: Contracting CD4+ clones were located mainly in CM and EM, and CD8+ clones in EMRA.

One entry per CDR3 protein, called by TCRdb with MiXCR from the 5' RACE reads. This table holds approximately 580,000 distinct CDR3 sequences, 20% found once. CDR1 and CDR2 from the germline V gene are SGHDN and FVKESK. The CDR3 has 15 residues. After removal of 0 bases from V and 3 bases from J, the junction contained 1 base not matched to a gene. About this clonotype: The antigen remains undetermined.

Sample: PBMCs or a T cell subset sorted from them (not recorded which). The V gene is TRBV14, the J gene TRBJ1-1; 10 bases are a match to TRBD1. The TCR originated in an adult woman who had mild COVID-19 (a few samples of this study predate the infection). Cell type and time point are not known. As DNA, the CDR3 is TGTGCCAGCAGCCAAGATGGACAGGGGGACACTGAAGCTTTCTTT. It yields the protein CASSQDGQGDTEAFF.